The clone carrying this T cell receptor beta chain was counted many times. This specimen comes from a study of patients and donors after allogeneic stem cell transplantation. This CDR3 contains 14 residues. V gave up 5 bases and J gave up 2 bases, with 10 bases separating them. In TCRdb, the RT-PCR reads were re-called with MiXCR into one record per CDR3 protein. Seen here are about a million distinct CDR3 sequences, about 20% observed once, and the top ten hold approximately 5.9%. The sequence derives from a human donor who was either an allogeneic HSCT recipient or a stem cell or donor lymphocyte infusion donor (not recorded which). It is not recorded whose cells these are; they may come from a transplant donor. Sequencing was performed on blood, either unsorted or a sorted T cell fraction (not recorded which). The chain recombines TRBV12-3 or TRBV12-4 with TRBJ1-3, with D unresolved. CDR3 amino acids: CASSPQRAGNTIYF. DNA of the CDR3: TGTGCCAGCAGTCCTCAGAGGGCTGGAAACACCATATATTTT.